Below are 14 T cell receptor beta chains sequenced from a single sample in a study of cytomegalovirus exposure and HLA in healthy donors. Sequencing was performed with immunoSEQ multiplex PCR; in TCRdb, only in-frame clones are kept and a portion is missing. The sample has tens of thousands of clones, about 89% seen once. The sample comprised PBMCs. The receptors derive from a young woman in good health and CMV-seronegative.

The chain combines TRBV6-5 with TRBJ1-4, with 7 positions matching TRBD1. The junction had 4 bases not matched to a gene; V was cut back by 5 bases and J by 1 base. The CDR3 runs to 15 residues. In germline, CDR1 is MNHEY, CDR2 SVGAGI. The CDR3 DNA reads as TGTGCCAGCAGTGTGGCAGGGGGAACTAATGAAAAACTGTTTTTT. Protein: CASSVAGGTNEKLFF.

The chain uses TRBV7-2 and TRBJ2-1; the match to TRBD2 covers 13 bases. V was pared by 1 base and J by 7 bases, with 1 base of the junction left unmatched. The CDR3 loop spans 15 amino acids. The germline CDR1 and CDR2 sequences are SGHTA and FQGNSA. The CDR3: CASSLVTSGGNEQFF. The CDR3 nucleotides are TGTGCCAGCAGCTTAGTGACTAGCGGGGGGAATGAGCAGTTCTTC.

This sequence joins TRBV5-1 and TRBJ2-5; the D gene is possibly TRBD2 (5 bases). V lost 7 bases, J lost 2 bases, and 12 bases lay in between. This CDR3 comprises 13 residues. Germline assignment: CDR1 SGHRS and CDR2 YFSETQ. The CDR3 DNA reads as TGCGCCAGCCGGAGGACGGATCAAGAGACCCAGTACTTC. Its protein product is CASRRTDQETQYF. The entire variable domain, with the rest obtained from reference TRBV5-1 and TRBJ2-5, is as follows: KAGVTQTPRYLIKTRGQQVTLSCSPISGHRSVSWYQQTPGQGLQFLFEYFSETQRNKGNFPGRFSGRQFSNSRSEMNVSTLELGDSALYLCASRRTDQETQYFGPGTRLLVL.

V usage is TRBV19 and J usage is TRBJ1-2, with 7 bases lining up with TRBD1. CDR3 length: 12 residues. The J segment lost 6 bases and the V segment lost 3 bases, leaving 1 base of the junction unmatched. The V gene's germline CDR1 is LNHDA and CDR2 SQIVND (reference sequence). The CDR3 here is CASSITGDGYTF. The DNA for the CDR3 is TGTGCCAGTAGTATCACAGGGGATGGCTACACCTTC.

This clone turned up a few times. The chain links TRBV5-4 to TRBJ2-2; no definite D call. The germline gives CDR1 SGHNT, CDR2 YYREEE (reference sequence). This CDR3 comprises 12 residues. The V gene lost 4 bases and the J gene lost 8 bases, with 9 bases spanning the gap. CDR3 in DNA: TGTGCCAGCAGCGCGGTTCCGGGGGAGCTGTTTTTT. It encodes CASSAVPGELFF.

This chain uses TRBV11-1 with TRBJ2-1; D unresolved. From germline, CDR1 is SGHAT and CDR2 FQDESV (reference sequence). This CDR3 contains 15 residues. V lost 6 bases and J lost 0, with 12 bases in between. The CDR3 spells CASRNRVGSYNEQFF. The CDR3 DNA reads TGTGCCAGCAGAAACAGAGTGGGCTCCTACAATGAGCAGTTCTTC. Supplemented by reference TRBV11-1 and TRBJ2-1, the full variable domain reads EAEVAQSPRYKITEKSQAVAFWCDPISGHATLYWYRQILGQGPELLVQFQDESVVDDSQLPKDRFSAERLKGVDSTLKIQPAELGDSAMYLCASRNRVGSYNEQFFGPGTRLTVL.

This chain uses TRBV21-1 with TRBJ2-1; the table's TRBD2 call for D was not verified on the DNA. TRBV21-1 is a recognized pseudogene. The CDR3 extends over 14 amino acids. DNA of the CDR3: TGTGCCAGCAGCAAGTTGGGCGGGAGGGTCCCGCCGTTCTTC. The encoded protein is CASSKLGGRVPPFF.

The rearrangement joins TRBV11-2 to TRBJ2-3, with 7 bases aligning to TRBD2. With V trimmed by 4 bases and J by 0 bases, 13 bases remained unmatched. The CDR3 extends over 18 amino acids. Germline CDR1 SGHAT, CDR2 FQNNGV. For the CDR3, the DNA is TGTGCCAGCAGCTCCCTGCCGGCGACTAGCAGTAGCACAGATACGCAGTATTTT. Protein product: CASSSLPATSSSTDTQYF.

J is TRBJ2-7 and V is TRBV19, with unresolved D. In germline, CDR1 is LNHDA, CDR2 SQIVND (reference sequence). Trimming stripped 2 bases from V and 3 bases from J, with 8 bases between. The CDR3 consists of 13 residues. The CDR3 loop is CASSITILYEQYF. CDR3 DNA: TGTGCCAGTAGTATAACTATACTCTACGAGCAGTACTTC.

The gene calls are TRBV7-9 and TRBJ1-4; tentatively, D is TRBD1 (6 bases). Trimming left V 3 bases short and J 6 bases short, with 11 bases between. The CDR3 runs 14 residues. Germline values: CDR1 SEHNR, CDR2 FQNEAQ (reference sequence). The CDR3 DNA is TGTGCCAGCAGCTTCCGGGACACAGATGAAAAACTGTTTTTT. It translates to CASSFRDTDEKLFF.

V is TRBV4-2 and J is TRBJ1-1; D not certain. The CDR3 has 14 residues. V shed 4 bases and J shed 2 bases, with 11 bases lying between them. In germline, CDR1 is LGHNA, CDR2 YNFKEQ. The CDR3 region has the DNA TGTGCCAGCAGCCGCATGACACAAAACACTGAAGCTTTCTTT. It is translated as CASSRMTQNTEAFF.

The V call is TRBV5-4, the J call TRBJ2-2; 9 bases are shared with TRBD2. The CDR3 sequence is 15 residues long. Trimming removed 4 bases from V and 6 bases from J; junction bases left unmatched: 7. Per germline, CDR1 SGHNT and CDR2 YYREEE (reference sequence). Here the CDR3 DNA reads TGTGCCAGCAGCAAGGGACTAGCTCTAGCCGGGGAGCTGTTTTTT. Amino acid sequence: CASSKGLALAGELFF.

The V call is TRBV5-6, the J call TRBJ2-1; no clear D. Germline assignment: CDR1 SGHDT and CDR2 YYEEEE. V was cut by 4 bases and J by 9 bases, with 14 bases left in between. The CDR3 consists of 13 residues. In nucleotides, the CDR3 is TGTGCCAGCAGCCGCACTCCCTCCGGTGAGCAGTTCTTC. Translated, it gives CASSRTPSGEQFF.

CDR3 DNA sequence: TGTGCCAGCAGCTTCTCAGGGCTCACTGAAGCTTTCTTT. The encoded protein is CASSFSGLTEAFF. The rearrangement links TRBV5-6 to TRBJ1-1, with D tentatively TRBD1 (5 bases). Germline loops: CDR1 SGHDT, CDR2 YYEEEE. The germline V and J ends were trimmed by 2 bases and 4 bases, with 9 bases remaining between them. The CDR3 has 13 residues.